The clone carrying this T cell receptor (beta chain) was observed a handful of times. Its target is not known. TCRdb redid the calling of the reads with MiXCR, one entry per CDR3 protein. The sample contains around 740,000 distinct CDR3 sequences, 35% of which appear only once. This specimen belongs to a study of T cell repertoires in cytomegalovirus infection. For the study at large: Matching HLA type and CMV infection were both indicated by public TCR beta signatures.

Germline V CDR1 and CDR2: MDHEN, SYDVKM. The CDR3 length is 16 residues. With 7 bases clipped from V and 0 bases from J, the junction kept 8 bases outside the gene matches. Study-level points and caveats: Dominating the ex vivo response were HLA-C-restricted CMV-specific TCR beta clonotypes. Frequencies of public TCR beta families were cumulated, and this identified carriers of CMV plus the relevant HLA.

The origin of this receptor is a human donor in good health (CMV status not recorded). Some clones in this sample may be carry-over from other donors' samples. Sequencing input: PBMCs. The rearrangement links TRBV28 to TRBJ1-3; TRBD1 agrees at 8 bases. CDR3 DNA: TGTGCCAGCAAACCCCCGGGACAGGCCTCTGGAAACACCATATATTTT. Protein product: CASKPPGQASGNTIYF.